The present T cell receptor beta chain was sequenced within a study of blood T cells in healthy people across ages. Next came a second PCR, run for about 7 to 12 cycles, which used a sample-barcoded 5' primer along with a J-beta primer mix. TCRdb fed the 5' RACE reads into MiXCR, producing one record per CDR3 protein. The sample consists of around 2 million distinct CDR3 sequences, about two fifths of them appearing once. This CDR3 is 16 amino acids long. Germline CDR1 reads LGHNA; CDR2 reads YSLEER. Trimming at V came to 8 bases and at J to 4 bases, leaving 12 bases not matched to a gene. This clonotype originated in a human donor in good health. Sequences were obtained from blood. The chain links TRBV4-3 to TRBJ2-2; 8 bases are shared with TRBD1. CDR3 residues: CASGLDRGARTGELFF. The CDR3 bases are TGCGCCAGCGGCCTAGACAGGGGCGCACGCACCGGGGAGCTGTTTTTT.